This record covers a single T cell receptor beta chain. The sample originates from a study of blood T cell repertoires in COVID-19. There are 12 residues in the CDR3. Germline values: CDR1 SQVTM, CDR2 ANQGSEA. The V end lost 0 bases, the J end lost 6 bases, and 8 bases lay between the germline ends. Here immunoSEQ multiplex PCR was the method, and the copy in TCRdb shows in-frame clones only, minus some. This sample has fewer than 300,000 clones, with 65% to 90% found just once. The gene calls are TRBV29-1 and TRBJ1-2; D is uncertain. This sequence was found in a woman aged 60-75 years with active or convalescent COVID-19. The source material was peripheral blood. CDR3 region: CSVEDLGDGYTF. The DNA for the CDR3 is TGCAGCGTTGAAGATCTCGGTGATGGCTACACCTTC.